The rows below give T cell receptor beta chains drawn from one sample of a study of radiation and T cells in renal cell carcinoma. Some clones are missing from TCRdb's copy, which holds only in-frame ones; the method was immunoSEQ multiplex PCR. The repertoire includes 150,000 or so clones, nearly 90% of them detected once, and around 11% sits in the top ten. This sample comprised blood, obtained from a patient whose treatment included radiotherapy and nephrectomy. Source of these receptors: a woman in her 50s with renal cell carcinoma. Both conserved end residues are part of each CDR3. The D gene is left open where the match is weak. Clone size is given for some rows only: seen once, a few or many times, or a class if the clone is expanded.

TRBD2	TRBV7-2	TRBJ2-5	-	TGTGCCAGCAGCTTATCCCCTATGGTGGGGGGGTCCCGAGAGACCCAGTACTTC	CASSLSPMVGGSRETQYF
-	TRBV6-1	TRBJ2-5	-	TGTGCCAGCAGTGCAGGGGCGACCCAGTACTTC	CASSAGATQYF
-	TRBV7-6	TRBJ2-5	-	TGTGCCAGCAGCCCTCAGGAGACCCAGTACTTC	CASSPQETQYF
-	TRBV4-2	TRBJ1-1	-	TGTGCCAGCAGCCAAGGGACTGGACGGTACACTGAAGCTTTCTTT	CASSQGTGRYTEAFF
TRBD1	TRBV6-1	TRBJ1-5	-	TGTGCCAGCAGTGAACTACAGGGGTCCTATTATCAGCCCCAGCATTTT	CASSELQGSYYQPQHF
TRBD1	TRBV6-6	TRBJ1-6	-	TGTGCCAGCCTCGGACAGGGGAACAATTCACCCCTCCACTTT	CASLGQGNNSPLHF
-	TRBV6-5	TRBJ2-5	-	TGTGCCAGCAGTTACCAGGGGTCGGGTGAGACCCAGTACTTC	CASSYQGSGETQYF
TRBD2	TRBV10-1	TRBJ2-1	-	TGCGCCAGCAGTGACCCTGGACTAGCGGGGGGGAATGAGCAGTTCTTC	CASSDPGLAGGNEQFF
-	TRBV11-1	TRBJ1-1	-	TGTGCCAGCAGCCCCCCCTCGTCGTTTACTGAAGCTTTCTTT	CASSPPSSFTEAFF
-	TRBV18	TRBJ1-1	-	TGTGCCAGCTCAGAGGCCGGGCGAAACATGAACACTGAAGCTTTCTTT	CASSEAGRNMNTEAFF
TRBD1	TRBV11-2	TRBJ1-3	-	TGTGCCAGCAGCTTAAGGGGTCTGGACAGGGGGTCTTTT	CASSLRGLDRGSF
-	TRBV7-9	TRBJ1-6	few	TGTGCCAGCAGCTGGGAAGGAAGGTCACCCCTCCACTTT	CASSWEGRSPLHF
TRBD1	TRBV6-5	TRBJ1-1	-	TGTGCCAGCAGTTACGACGGGACAGGGGGCAATGCTGAAGCTTTCTTT	CASSYDGTGGNAEAFF
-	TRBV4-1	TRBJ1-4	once	TGCGCCAGCAGCCAGACGGTGGGAAACTTTAATGAAAAACTGTTTTTT	CASSQTVGNFNEKLFF
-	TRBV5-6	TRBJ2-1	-	TGTGCCAGCAGCCTATGGAGGGGGGGACCCCTTCTGCCCAATGAGCAGTTCTTC	CASSLWRGGPLLPNEQFF
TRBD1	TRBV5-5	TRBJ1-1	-	TGTGCCAGCAGCTCAAACAGGGGAGGCACTGAAGCTTTCTTT	CASSSNRGGTEAFF
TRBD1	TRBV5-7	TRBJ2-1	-	TGTGCCAGCAGCTTGGACCTGGACAGGGGTGGTTGGTCCTACAATGAGCAGTTCTTC	CASSLDLDRGGWSYNEQFF
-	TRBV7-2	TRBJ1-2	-	TGTGCCAGCAGCTTAGTACAACAGTCTGGCTACACCTTC	CASSLVQQSGYTF
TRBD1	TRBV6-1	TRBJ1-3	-	TGTGCCAGCACCGCGGACAGGGCCTCAGACACCATATATTTT	CASTADRASDTIYF
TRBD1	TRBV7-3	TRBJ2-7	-	TGTGCCAGCAGCTGGGACAGGGGCTACGAGCAGTACTTC	CASSWDRGYEQYF
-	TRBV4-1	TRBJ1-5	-	TGCGCCAGCAGCCAAGAACAGAATAATCAGCCCCAGCATTTT	CASSQEQNNQPQHF
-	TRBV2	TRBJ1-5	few	TGTGCCAGCAGGTGGGGGAGTCAGCCCCAGCATTTT	CASRWGSQPQHF
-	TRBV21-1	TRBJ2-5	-	TGTGCCAGCAGCCCCGAGCCCTTTTGTGCCCCCGGGACATCTTCCCGCGGGAGAGAGACCCAGTACTTC	CASSPEPFCAPGTSSRGRETQYF
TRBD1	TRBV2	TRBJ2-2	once	TGTGCCAGCAGTGGTACAACAGGGGGCTCCGGGGAGCTGTTTTTT	CASSGTTGGSGELFF
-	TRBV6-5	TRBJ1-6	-	TGTGCCAGCAGCGACGGACGGGAAAATTCACCCCTCCACTTT	CASSDGRENSPLHF
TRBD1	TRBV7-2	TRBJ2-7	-	TGTGCCAGCAGCTTAGGTGTCGGGACAGGGTCGGGGGAGCAGTACTTC	CASSLGVGTGSGEQYF
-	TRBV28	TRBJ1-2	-	TGTGCCAGCAGTTTATTTACCGGGCGCGGGGGATATGGCTACACCTTC	CASSLFTGRGGYGYTF
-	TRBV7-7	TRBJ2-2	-	TGTGCTAGCAGCCCGAACCCGACGACCGCTCCCGGGGAGCTGTTTTTT	CASSPNPTTAPGELFF
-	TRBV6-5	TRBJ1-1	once	TGTGCCAGCATAGGGGTCGGGGGTGTCGCTGAAGCTTTCTTT	CASIGVGGVAEAFF
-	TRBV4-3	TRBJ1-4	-	TGCGCCAGCAGCCAAGACTTGGGCGAAAAACTGTTTTTT	CASSQDLGEKLFF
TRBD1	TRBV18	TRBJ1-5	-	TGTGCCAGCTCACCACCGGGGACAGGTAAAGATCAGCCCCAGCATTTT	CASSPPGTGKDQPQHF
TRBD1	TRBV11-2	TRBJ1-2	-	TGTGCCAGCAGCTCGGACAGGGGATATGGCTACACCTTC	CASSSDRGYGYTF
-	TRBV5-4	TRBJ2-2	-	TGTGCCAGCAGCTTACGCAGGGGGAACACCGGGGAGCTGTTTTTT	CASSLRRGNTGELFF
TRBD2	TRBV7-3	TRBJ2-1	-	TGTGCCAGCAGCTTAGCGGGGGGCGGACACAATGAGCAGTTCTTC	CASSLAGGGHNEQFF
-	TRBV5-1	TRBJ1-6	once	TGCGCCAGCAGCCCACAGGGAAGGAATTCACCCCTCCACTTT	CASSPQGRNSPLHF
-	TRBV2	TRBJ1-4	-	TGTGCCAGCAGTGAAACTGTATACAAACTGTTTTTT	CASSETVYKLFF
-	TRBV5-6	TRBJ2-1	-	TGTGCCAGCACCCCTACGAGCTCCTACAATGAGCAGTTCTTC	CASTPTSSYNEQFF
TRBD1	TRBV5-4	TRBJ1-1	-	TGTGCCAGCAGCGGGGGACAGAAGGTTCATTATACTGAAGCTTTCTTT	CASSGGQKVHYTEAFF
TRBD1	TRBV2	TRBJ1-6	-	TGTGCCAGCAGTGAGGACAGGGCCTCTAATTCACCCCTCCACTTT	CASSEDRASNSPLHF
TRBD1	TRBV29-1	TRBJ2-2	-	TGCAGCGTCGACAGGGACGACACCGGGGAGCTGTTTTTT	CSVDRDDTGELFF
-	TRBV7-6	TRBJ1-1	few	TGTGCCAGCAGCTTAGCGGGCACAGAAGCTTTCTTT	CASSLAGTEAFF
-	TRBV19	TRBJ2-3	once	TGTGCCAGTAGTATAGCAGGGGCAGATACGCAGTATTTT	CASSIAGADTQYF
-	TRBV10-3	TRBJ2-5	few	TGTGCCAGCAGTGGATGGAGAGGGGACCCCAAAGAGACCCAGTACTTC	CASSGWRGDPKETQYF
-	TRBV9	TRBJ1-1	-	TGTGCCAGCAGCGTAGACGGGGGAGCTGAAGCTTTCTTT	CASSVDGGAEAFF
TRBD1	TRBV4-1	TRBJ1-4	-	TGCGCCAGCAGCCAAAGTTGGGAACGGGACAGGGGGTTACCTCGGAATGAAAAACTGTTTTTT	CASSQSWERDRGLPRNEKLFF
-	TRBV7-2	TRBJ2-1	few	TGTGCCAGCAGTAGGGCGGGGACAGAGTACAATGAGCAGTTCTTC	CASSRAGTEYNEQFF
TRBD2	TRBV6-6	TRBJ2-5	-	TGTGCCAGCAGTTACCTACTAGCGGGGGATGAGACCCAGTACTTC	CASSYLLAGDETQYF
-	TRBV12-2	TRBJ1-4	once	TGTGCAAGTCGCCCCCGGGACCGTAATGAAAAACTGTTTTTT	CASRPRDRNEKLFF
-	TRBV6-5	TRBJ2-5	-	TGTGCCAGCAGAGGTTCTAATAGAGAGACCCAGTACTTC	CASRGSNRETQYF
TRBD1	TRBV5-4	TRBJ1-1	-	TGTGCCAGCAGCCGGCGCGGACAGGGGAACACTGAAGCTTTCTTT	CASSRRGQGNTEAFF